These 10 T cell receptor beta chains share one sample of origin, sequenced in a study of cytomegalovirus exposure and HLA in healthy donors. PCR primers comprised 60 Vbeta and 13 Jbeta primers. Some clones are missing from TCRdb's copy, which holds only in-frame ones; the method was immunoSEQ multiplex PCR. The sample has about 140,000 clones, roughly 80% seen once; the top ten hold 1.2%. The sample consisted of PBMCs. These receptors all come from a female donor in good health and CMV-seronegative.

The chain carries TRBV6-5 and TRBJ2-7, with 8 bases matching TRBD2. There are 14 residues in the CDR3. Germline values: CDR1 MNHEY, CDR2 SVGAGI. V lost 4 bases and J lost 5; bases outside the gene matches: 7. The chain's CDR3 is CASSLTSAPHEQYF. Here the CDR3 DNA reads TGTGCCAGCAGTTTGACTAGCGCACCCCACGAGCAGTACTTC.

The CDR3 DNA reads as TGTGCCTCGAAGGGGGTCACTAATGAAAAACTGTTTTTT. Protein: CASKGVTNEKLFF. The chain has TRBV30 and TRBJ1-4; tentatively, D is TRBD1 (6 bases). The germline V gene has CDR1 GTSNPN and CDR2 SVGIG (reference sequence). This CDR3 is built from 13 residues. Trimming took off 7 bases at V and 2 bases at J, with 11 bases between the two ends.

The chain recombines TRBV2 with TRBJ1-2, with 9 bases matching TRBD1. The ends lost 5 bases at V and 8 bases at J; junction bases unmatched: 6. The germline gives CDR1 SNHLY, CDR2 FYNNEI. The CDR3 runs 13 residues. The CDR3 reads CASSLQGAGGYTF. CDR3 bases: TGTGCCAGCAGTCTACAGGGGGCGGGGGGCTACACCTTC. The full variable domain, completed using reference TRBV2 and TRBJ1-2, is EPEVTQTPSHQVTQMGQEVILRCVPISNHLYFYWYRQILGQKVEFLVSFYNNEISEKSEIFDDQFSVERPDGSNFTLKIRSTKLEDSAMYFCASSLQGAGGYTFGSGTRLTVV.

The chain carries TRBV6-1 and TRBJ1-1, with a weak D call TRBD1 (5 bases). Germline CDR1 is MNHNS and CDR2 is SASEGT. V was pared by 5 bases and J by 1 base, with 14 bases between. The CDR3 loop spans 15 amino acids. The CDR3 region has the DNA TGTGCCAGCAGTCGGGGCAGGGAGGGGAACACTGAAGCTTTCTTT. It is translated as CASSRGREGNTEAFF.

This clone was recorded only once. This chain connects TRBV11-2 to TRBJ2-1, with 13 bases that match TRBD2. Germline V gives CDR1 SGHAT, CDR2 FQNNGV. This CDR3 comprises 17 residues. V was clipped by 0 bases and J by 6 bases; unmatched bases: 5. The CDR3 protein is CASSLDPGLAGPNEQFF. For the CDR3, the DNA is TGTGCCAGCAGCTTAGATCCGGGACTAGCGGGACCCAATGAGCAGTTCTTC.

This clone was counted between two and nine times. This chain joins TRBV27 and TRBJ1-2; D is unresolved. The CDR3 has 11 amino acids. Germline V gene lookup returns CDR1 MNHEY and CDR2 SMNVEV (reference sequence). Trimming removed 5 bases at V and 8 bases at J, with 9 bases between. Here the CDR3 reads CASSGPGGYTF. For the CDR3, the DNA is TGTGCCAGCAGTGGGCCGGGGGGCTACACCTTC.

The J gene is TRBJ2-1, the V gene TRBV5-4; D is perhaps TRBD1 (6 bases). Between the trimmed V and J ends, which lost 5 bases and 1 base, there was a span of 13 bases. Germline V lookup: CDR1 SGHNT, CDR2 YYREEE (reference sequence). The CDR3 contains 15 residues. The CDR3: CASSSTGSSYNEQFF. In DNA form, the CDR3 reads TGTGCCAGCAGTTCTACAGGGAGTTCCTACAATGAGCAGTTCTTC.

The chain combines TRBV9 with TRBJ2-2; 7 bases are shared with TRBD2. Per the germline V gene, CDR1 is SGDLS and CDR2 is YYNGEE. The CDR3 runs to 13 residues. V lost 6 bases to trimming and J lost 1 base; unmatched junction nucleotides: 0. CDR3: CASTSGNTGELFF. CDR3 in DNA: TGTGCCAGCACTAGCGGGAACACCGGGGAGCTGTTTTTT.

Points on this clone: The sample carries other DNA sequences with the same CDR3. The V call is TRBV5-1, the J call TRBJ2-7, with 10 bases aligning to TRBD1. The CDR3 is 14 residues long. V lost 0 bases and J lost 4; bases outside the gene matches: 1. CDR1 SGHRS and CDR2 YFSETQ come from the germline V gene. The CDR3 spells CASSLGTGGYEQYF. As DNA, the CDR3 is TGCGCCAGCAGCTTGGGGACAGGGGGTTACGAGCAGTACTTC.

The chain is built from TRBV5-1 and TRBJ2-2; 7 positions agree with TRBD1. Germline trimming cut 6 bases from V and 0 bases from J; bases unmatched to any gene: 8. The CDR3 length is 16 residues. CDR1 and CDR2 from the germline V gene are SGHRS and YFSETQ. CDR3 sequence reads: CASTDLQGTNTGELFF. Here the CDR3 DNA reads TGCGCCAGCACCGATCTACAGGGGACGAACACCGGGGAGCTGTTTTTT.